This entry describes one T cell receptor beta chain. These data belong to a study of blood T cells in healthy people across ages. Next came a second PCR, run for about 7 to 12 cycles, which used a sample-barcoded 5' primer along with a J-beta primer mix. TCRdb reprocessed the 5' RACE reads via MiXCR and lists one record per CDR3 protein. The sample lists around 1,500,000 distinct CDR3 sequences; 42% were seen once. CDR1 ENHRY and CDR2 SYGVKD come from the germline V gene. V lost 4 bases, J lost 3 bases, and 25 bases lay in between. The CDR3 loop spans 18 amino acids. This chain joins TRBV10-3 and TRBJ2-7; tentatively, D is TRBD1 (8 bases). The sequenced sample consisted of blood. This TCR was sampled from a woman under 30 in good health. DNA for the CDR3: TGTGCCATCAGTGGGGGGGGCCGGGACGGACAGGGCAACTACGAGCAGTACTTC. Its translation is CAISGGGRDGQGNYEQYF.